Reported below is one TCR beta chain. There are many counts of this clonotype. It has no known antigen specificity. No base quality information exists; no much larger clone differs at one position. This specimen comes from a study of breast tumors, draining lymph nodes, adjacent tissues (dated by TCRdb to 2016 to 2017). Looking at the study overall: The study compared TCR beta repertoires across tumor, adjacent nontumor tissue and axillary lymph nodes from breast cancer patients. The study was designed to assess the relationships and possible T-cell exchange between tumor, surrounding tissue and draining lymph node repertoires in human breast cancer. Overall study outcomes, separate from this receptor: Tumor and nontumor tissue repertoires were significantly more similar in luminal-like than in basal-like breast cancer. The data were judged consistent with most tumor T cells deriving from the lymph node and then expanding within tumor tissue. Tumors showed preferential V and J gene usage, and their T-cell repertoire diversity fell below that of lymph nodes yet above that of nontumor tissue. Rather than being directly demonstrated, the conclusion that tumor T cells originate in lymph nodes was presented as consistent with a hypothesis.

TCRdb records Illumina HiSeq 2000 as the sequencer. TCR beta chain libraries were generated by multiplex PCR amplification. High-throughput sequencing was used to analyze the amplified TCR beta chain products. TCRdb reprocessing: public reads trimmed at Q25 with fastp, clones called with MiXCR, in-frame beta chains kept. A single entry per CDR3 protein holds the most common genes and DNA from its merged rows. Within this sample are some 150,000 distinct CDR3 sequences, with more than 20% of them counted one time only. The top ten clonotypes cover about 2.4% of the sample. The lymph node samples were taken from the axillary draining lymph nodes of breast cancer patients. The sample taken for sequencing was axillary lymph node tissue. The receptor comes from a female donor with breast cancer. Some clones in this sample may be carry-over from other donors' samples.

The DNA sequence follows: TGTGCCAGCAGCTTGGTATGGGCCTCGGAAACCTACGAGCAGTACTTC. It translates as CASSLVWASETYEQYF. The rearranged segments are TRBV5-6 and TRBJ2-7; there is no confident call for the D gene. Between the V and J ends, shortened by 0 bases and 2 bases respectively, the junction contains 15 bases. As encoded in the germline V gene, CDR1 is SGHDT while CDR2 is YYEEEE. The CDR3 numbers 16 residues from cysteine through phenylalanine. The sequence is cut down to CDR3 DNA, 48 bases in frame from base 1.